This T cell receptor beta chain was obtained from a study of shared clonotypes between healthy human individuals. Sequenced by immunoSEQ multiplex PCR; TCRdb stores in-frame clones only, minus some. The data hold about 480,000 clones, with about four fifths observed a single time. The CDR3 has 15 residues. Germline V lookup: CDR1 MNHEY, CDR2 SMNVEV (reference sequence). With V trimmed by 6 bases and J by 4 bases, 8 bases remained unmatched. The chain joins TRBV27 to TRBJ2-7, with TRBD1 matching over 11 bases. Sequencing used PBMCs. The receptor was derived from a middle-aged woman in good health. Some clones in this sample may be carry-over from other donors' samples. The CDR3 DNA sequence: TGTGCCAGCAGCGCTCATGGACAGGGGGCTTACGAGCAGTACTTC. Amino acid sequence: CASSAHGQGAYEQYF.